The 15 T cell receptor beta chains listed next were all sequenced from one sample in a study of molecular identifiers for immune sequencing clone quantification. From the PCR reads, TCRdb called clonotypes with MiXCR, one entry per CDR3 protein. The table lists about 510,000 distinct CDR3 sequences, about 21% of them singletons. The sample taken for sequencing was naive CD8+ T cells from blood, with Jurkat cell RNA spiked in. This sample's subset: FACS-sorted CD8+CD4-CCR7+CD45RA+ naive T cells. These TCRs come from a human donor in good health. Some libraries in this study had Jurkat cell RNA spiked in.

At least ten counts were recorded for this clonotype. This chain uses TRBV28 with TRBJ1-5, with D perhaps TRBD1 (5 bases). Trimming cost V 5 bases and J 4 bases, with 9 bases left between them. Germline values: CDR1 MDHEN, CDR2 SYDVKM. This CDR3 is built from 13 residues. DNA of the CDR3: TGTGCCAGCAGTGGTGCAGGGAATCAGCCCCAGCATTTT. Protein: CASSGAGNQPQHF.

In its sample, this clonotype was seen many times. The gene calls are TRBV4-2 and TRBJ1-1, with D unclear. The CDR3 consists of 16 residues. Germline V gene lookup returns CDR1 LGHNA and CDR2 YNFKEQ. Trimming took 2 bases from V and 0 from J, leaving 13 bases between them. CDR3 sequence: CASSQKAASMNTEAFF. In DNA, the CDR3 is TGTGCCAGCAGCCAAAAGGCAGCCTCTATGAACACTGAAGCTTTCTTT.

The genes are TRBV5-1 and TRBJ2-7, with D uncertain. In germline, CDR1 is SGHRS, CDR2 YFSETQ. There are 15 residues in the CDR3. V lost 5 bases and J 5 bases, leaving 20 bases between the germline ends. The CDR3: CASSIWDGLVDEQYF. CDR3 coding DNA: TGCGCCAGCAGTATCTGGGATGGGCTAGTCGACGAGCAGTACTTC.

The rearrangement joins TRBV5-3 to TRBJ1-1, with a weak D call TRBD1 (6 bases). TRBV5-3 is identified as an open reading frame with a role that is uncertain. The germline V and J ends were trimmed by 8 bases and 4 bases, with 18 bases remaining between them. The CDR3 spans 14 residues. In nucleotides, the CDR3 is TGTGCCAGCAGCCCGGGGGGCGCGAGCACTGAAGCTTTCTTT. It is translated as CASSPGGASTEAFF.

Many counts were recorded for this clonotype. V and J are TRBV4-3 and TRBJ1-3, with D perhaps matching TRBD1 (5 bases). The CDR3 totals 15 residues. The germline V gene encodes CDR1 LGHNA and CDR2 YSLEER. The ends were cut back, 0 bases at V and 1 base at J, with 7 bases in the middle. CDR3 region: CASSQDAGSGNTIYF. CDR3 DNA sequence: TGCGCCAGCAGCCAAGATGCAGGGTCTGGAAACACCATATATTTT.

The chain employs TRBV7-6 and TRBJ2-5, with D possibly matching TRBD2 (5 bases). The ends were cut back, 3 bases at V and 5 bases at J, with 10 bases in the middle. The germline gives CDR1 SGHVS, CDR2 FNYEAQ. The CDR3 loop spans 13 amino acids. The CDR3 spells CASSFEGLETQYF. For the CDR3, the DNA is TGTGCCAGCAGCTTCGAGGGTTTGGAGACCCAGTACTTC.

Concerning this clonotype: Likely a read error: the CDR3 ends without its conserved phenylalanine or tryptophan. The gene calls are TRBV4-2 and TRBJ2-7; TRBD2 matches at 9 bases. CDR1 and CDR2 (germline): LGHNA, YNFKEQ. V gave up 0 bases and J gave up 3 bases; unmatched junction bases: 6. CDR3 length: 16 amino acids. CDR3 amino acids: CASSQDIGGRGYEQYS. The DNA of the CDR3 is TGTGCCAGCAGCCAAGATATCGGCGGGAGGGGCTACGAGCAGTACTCC.

This clonotype appeared once. This could be a read error, since a much larger clone is one nucleotide away. V usage is TRBV5-4 and J usage is TRBJ2-7, with 7 bases that match TRBD1. This CDR3 has 14 amino acids. CDR1 SGHNT and CDR2 YYREEE come from the germline V gene (reference sequence). The CDR3 protein is CAGSSDRDSYEQYF. The CDR3 bases are TGTGCCGGCAGTTCCGACAGGGACTCCTACGAGCAGTACTTC.

This clonotype appeared many times. The V gene is TRBV7-9, the J gene TRBJ1-1, with 10 bases aligning to TRBD1. Germline-derived CDR1 and CDR2 are SEHNR and FQNEAQ (reference sequence). CDR3 length: 14 amino acids. J gave up 6 bases and V 6 bases, and 7 bases lay outside the gene matches. The CDR3 DNA reads as TGTGCCAGCAGTCTGACAGGGGGCTTGGCTGAAGCTTTCTTT. It is translated as CASSLTGGLAEAFF.

This clonotype occurred many times. The chain uses TRBV9 and TRBJ1-1, with a tentative D call TRBD1 (6 bases). V shed 3 bases and J shed 5 bases, with 8 bases lying between them. The length of the CDR3 is 12 residues. Germline V gene lookup returns CDR1 SGDLS and CDR2 YYNGEE. The CDR3 DNA sequence: TGTGCCAGCAGCGGGACAGAGACTGAAGCTTTCTTT. It specifies CASSGTETEAFF.

The chain carries TRBV7-9 and TRBJ1-1; the D gene is possibly TRBD1 (5 bases). Per germline, CDR1 SEHNR and CDR2 FQNEAQ (reference sequence). The ends were cut back, 7 bases at V and 10 bases at J, with 28 bases in the middle. The CDR3 extends over 16 amino acids. The CDR3 region is CASTLNGARPGEGAFF. CDR3 DNA: TGTGCCAGCACCCTAAACGGGGCAAGACCGGGGGAGGGAGCTTTCTTT. The variable domain in full, completed from reference TRBV7-9 and TRBJ1-1, reads DTGVSQNPRHKITKRGQNVTFRCDPISEHNRLYWYRQTLGQGPEFLTYFQNEAQLEKSRLLSDRFSAERPKGSFSTLEIQRTEQGDSAMYLCASTLNGARPGEGAFFGQGTRLTVV.

This clonotype was counted once. This clone may be a read error of a much larger clone one base away. The chain recombines TRBV12-3 or TRBV12-4 with TRBJ1-6, with a weak D call TRBD1 (5 bases). CDR3 length: 16 amino acids. CDR3 DNA: TGTGCCGGCAGTCATGGGACCCCCGCAGGGAATTCACCCCTCCACTTT. Protein sequence: CAGSHGTPAGNSPLHF.

About this clonotype itself: A much bigger clone sits one base away, suggesting this may be a read error. The chain joins TRBV27 to TRBJ2-1; D is undetermined. V was trimmed by 4 bases and J by 4 bases, leaving 14 bases between them. The CDR3 has 15 residues. Germline CDR1 reads MNHEY; CDR2 reads SMNVEV (reference sequence). The CDR3 loop is CASSSIPADYNEQFF. The DNA of the CDR3 is TGTGCCAGCAGTTCCATCCCCGCAGATTACAATGAGCAGTTCTTC.

This clonotype was observed at least ten times. The CDR3 region is CSARLRITGELFF. The DNA for the CDR3 is TGCAGTGCTAGGCTCAGGATTACCGGGGAGCTGTTTTTT. The gene calls are TRBV20-1 and TRBJ2-2; D gene uncertain. V was shortened by 3 bases and J by 5 bases, with 10 bases between the two germline ends. There are 13 residues in the CDR3. CDR1 is DFQATT and CDR2 is SNEGSKA in the germline V gene (reference sequence).

Ten or more counts support this clonotype. The chain uses TRBV11-2 and TRBJ2-3; the D is unclear. Trimming removed 2 bases from V and 2 bases from J, with 14 bases in between. Germline CDR1 and CDR2: SGHAT and FQNNGV. CDR3 length: 16 amino acids. The CDR3 loop is CASSLWPTNATDTQYF. CDR3 nucleotides: TGTGCCAGCAGCTTATGGCCCACGAATGCCACAGATACGCAGTATTTT.